This T cell receptor (beta chain) is drawn from a study of cytomegalovirus exposure and HLA in healthy donors. Vbeta (60) and Jbeta (13) primers were used in the PCR. TCRdb keeps only in-frame clones here, not all; method: immunoSEQ multiplex PCR. The sample records some 100,000 clones, 75% to 85% being singletons. The clonotype originates from a woman aged 18-29 years in good health and CMV-seronegative. Sequencing input: PBMCs.

CDR3 loop: CASSLRASGSNNEQFF. DNA for the CDR3: TGTGCCAGCAGTTTAAGGGCTAGCGGGTCAAACAATGAGCAGTTCTTC. The genes are TRBV28 and TRBJ2-1; 8 nucleotides agree with TRBD2. The V gene end was trimmed by 2 bases and the J gene end by 5 bases; junction bases not matched to a gene: 8. This CDR3 is built from 16 residues. CDR1 is MDHEN, CDR2 SYDVKM, per germline.